One T cell receptor beta chain is described in this entry. Its antigen is unknown. This entry is derived from a study of T-cell memory formation after mild COVID-19. This CDR3 region has 18 residues. Trimming removed 0 bases at V and 5 bases at J, with 21 bases between. From germline, CDR1 is SGHRS and CDR2 YFSETQ. Employing constant-segment primers, 5'RACE generated TCR alpha and TCR beta cDNA libraries bearing sample barcodes and UMIs. TCRdb independently ran MiXCR on the 5' RACE reads; one entry per CDR3 protein. The sample has about 200,000 distinct CDR3 sequences, over 7.5% seen once. The study's findings and limits: Day 15 to 85 contractors were CD4/CD8 balanced; later expanders leaned CD4+.

Sequencing was performed on PBMCs or a T cell subset sorted from them (not recorded which). The chain joins TRBV5-1 to TRBJ2-4; D possibly corresponds to TRBD2 (7 bases). The sequence was collected from a man between 18 and 35 years old who had mild COVID-19 (a few samples of this study predate the infection). Cell type and time point are not known. CDR3: CASSLALRGAPSENIQYF. In DNA, the CDR3 is TGCGCCAGCAGCTTGGCATTACGGGGGGCCCCCTCAGAAAACATTCAGTACTTC.